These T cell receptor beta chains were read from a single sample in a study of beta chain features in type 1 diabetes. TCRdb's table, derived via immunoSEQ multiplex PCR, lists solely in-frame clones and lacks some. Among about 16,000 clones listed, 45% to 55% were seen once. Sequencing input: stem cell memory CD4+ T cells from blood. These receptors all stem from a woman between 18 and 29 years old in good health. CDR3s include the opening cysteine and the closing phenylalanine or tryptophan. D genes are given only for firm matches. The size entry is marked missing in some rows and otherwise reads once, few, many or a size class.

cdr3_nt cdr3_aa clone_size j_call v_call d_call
TGTGCCAGCAGCTTTTATCGACAGGGGGCCGAGACCCAGTACTTC CASSFYRQGAETQYF once TRBJ2-5 TRBV7-8 TRBD1
TGTGCCAGCAGTTTGGCCTCTGGGGCCAACGTCCTGACTTTC CASSLASGANVLTF - TRBJ2-6 TRBV27 -
TGCAGCGCTGCCCCAGGTCGGGGCACTGAAGCTTTCTTT CSAAPGRGTEAFF - TRBJ1-1 TRBV29-1 -
TGTGCCAGCAGCTTCTGGAGCGGGGGCCACAGGGAGCTGTTTTTT CASSFWSGGHRELFF - TRBJ2-2 TRBV5-6 TRBD2
TGCGCCAGCAGCTTGGTTCCAGGGGGCCTTCAGCCCCAGCATTTT CASSLVPGGLQPQHF - TRBJ1-5 TRBV5-1 TRBD1
TGTGCCAGTAGTTGGCTAGGCGGGAACGAGCAGTACTTC CASSWLGGNEQYF few TRBJ2-7 TRBV19 -
TGTGCCAGAGGACTAGCGTACAATGAGCAGTTCTTC CARGLAYNEQFF few TRBJ2-1 TRBV6-5 TRBD2
TGTGCCTGGAGTCTCAGGACAGGGGGCAATCAGCCCCAGCATTTT CAWSLRTGGNQPQHF few TRBJ1-5 TRBV30 TRBD1
TGCGCCAGCAGCCAAGTGAGGCTCCGGGACAGGACTTCCACTGAAGCTTTCTTT CASSQVRLRDRTSTEAFF few TRBJ1-1 TRBV4-1 TRBD1
TGTGCCAGCAGCTTAGTAGGTAGCGGGGCTCCCTACGAGCAGTACTTC CASSLVGSGAPYEQYF - TRBJ2-7 TRBV11-2 TRBD2
TGTGCCAGCAGCCCAGGGACTAGAAGCGGGGGCCAAGAGACCCAGTACTTC CASSPGTRSGGQETQYF - TRBJ2-5 TRBV7-8 TRBD2
TGTGCCAGCAGCCCAACGGGAGGAGATACGCAGTATTTT CASSPTGGDTQYF once TRBJ2-3 TRBV13 TRBD2
TGTGCCAGCAGCCTACGGACAGAGGGTTGGCCCCAGTACTTC CASSLRTEGWPQYF few TRBJ2-5 TRBV5-4 -
TGTGCCAGCAGCCCCCGTGTGAGTGGGGGCGGTGAGCAGTTCTTC CASSPRVSGGGEQFF few TRBJ2-1 TRBV5-4 -
TGTGCCAGCAGACGACCGGGGGGGGCATATCGCTACGAGCAGTACTTC CASRRPGGAYRYEQYF - TRBJ2-7 TRBV11-2 TRBD2
TGTGCCAGTAGTATCCTAGCGGGAGGTTACGCAGATACGCAGTATTTT CASSILAGGYADTQYF - TRBJ2-3 TRBV19 TRBD2
TGTGCCATCAGTGAGGGACTAGCGGGCCCGGGGGTGGACGAGCAGTACTTC CAISEGLAGPGVDEQYF - TRBJ2-7 TRBV10-3 TRBD2
TGTGCCAGCACCACAAAAGGGGAAACCCACTCTGGAAACACCATATATTTT CASTTKGETHSGNTIYF - TRBJ1-3 TRBV7-9 -
TGTGCCAGCAGTAGACAGGGGTTGAACACTGAAGCTTTCTTT CASSRQGLNTEAFF - TRBJ1-1 TRBV6-1 TRBD1
TGTGCCAGCAGTGACCTTCTTAACTATGGCTACACCTTC CASSDLLNYGYTF - TRBJ1-2 TRBV6-1 -
TGTGCCAGCAGCTTCCTCGTCCCAAACATTCAGTACTTC CASSFLVPNIQYF - TRBJ2-4 TRBV7-9 -
TGCGCCAGCGCGAAGCAAAATTATGACAGAGCGACTGAAGCTTTCTTT CASAKQNYDRATEAFF - TRBJ1-1 TRBV5-1 -
TGTGCCAGCGCACCAATACAGGGATCGATGAACGAGCAGTACTTC CASAPIQGSMNEQYF - TRBJ2-7 TRBV27 -
TGTGCCAGTAGTATGTCGCGGGAAGAGACCCAGTACTTC CASSMSREETQYF - TRBJ2-5 TRBV19 -
TGTGCCACCAGGAGCCGGGGGAGTTGGTACACAGATACGCAGTATTTT CATRSRGSWYTDTQYF - TRBJ2-3 TRBV15 -
TGTGCCAGCAGTCCCCTCCCCGGGGAGCTGTTTTTT CASSPLPGELFF - TRBJ2-2 TRBV5-4 -
TGCAGCGTTGAAACAGTGAACATTCAGTACTTC CSVETVNIQYF few TRBJ2-4 TRBV29-1 -
TGTGCCTCTTCACAGGGGGCCCCCTACGAGCAGTACTTC CASSQGAPYEQYF few TRBJ2-7 TRBV30 TRBD1
TGTGCCAGTGGGGACAGGCCGAACACCGGGGAGCTGTTTTTT CASGDRPNTGELFF few TRBJ2-2 TRBV19 TRBD1
TGTGCCAGCAGCCCCGCCTCGGCTAGCGGGAGGTTAGGAAACATTCAGTACTTC CASSPASASGRLGNIQYF few TRBJ2-4 TRBV11-2 TRBD2
TGTGCCAGCAGTCGAAAACAGGGCCGCGGATATGAAAAACTGTTTTTT CASSRKQGRGYEKLFF - TRBJ1-4 TRBV6-6 -
TGCGCCAGCAGCCCGACAGGGGGCAACGGCTACACCTTC CASSPTGGNGYTF - TRBJ1-2 TRBV5-1 TRBD1
TGTGCCACCAGCAGAAGACAGGGATACGAGCAGTACTTC CATSRRQGYEQYF - TRBJ2-7 TRBV15 TRBD1
TGTGCCAGCAGCTTAGTGGGGACAGGACTAGAGACCCAGTACTTC CASSLVGTGLETQYF - TRBJ2-5 TRBV7-8 TRBD1
TGTGCCAGCAGCCCCAATGAGGGTAATTACGAGCAGTACTTC CASSPNEGNYEQYF once TRBJ2-7 TRBV4-2 -
TGCGCCAGCAGCTTTAGATCCACCGGGGAGCTGTTTTTT CASSFRSTGELFF - TRBJ2-2 TRBV5-1 -
TGTGCCAGCAGCTTAGTTCTAGCAGTTGGCAATGAGCAGTTCTTC CASSLVLAVGNEQFF - TRBJ2-1 TRBV11-2 -